These 24 T cell receptor beta chains were all obtained from the same sample, sequenced in a study of blood T cells in healthy people across ages (dated by TCRdb to between 2014 and 2017). The method was 5' RACE. The data were produced on an Illumina HiSeq 2500. The second PCR ran for about 6 to 12 cycles and used a J-beta primer mix along with a sample-barcoded 5' primer. Using fastp at Q25 and MiXCR, TCRdb reprocessed the public reads and kept productive beta chains. Duplicate CDR3 protein sequences are folded into a single record with the most common DNA and genes. Within this sample are some 900,000 distinct CDR3 sequences, with around 49% of them counted one time only. Of the sample, around an eighth is held by the ten largest clones. The material sequenced was blood. The receptor source for this set is a man aged 25-45 years in good health.

V usage is TRBV20-1 and J usage is TRBJ1-1; perhaps TRBD1 as D (6 bases). CDR1 DFQATT and CDR2 SNEGSKA come from the germline V gene (reference sequence). The CDR3 is 16 residues long. Trimming stripped 0 bases from V and 3 bases from J, with 17 bases between. The CDR3 coding sequence is TGCAGTGCTAGAGATCGGGTTACAGGGTCTCACACTGAAGCTTTCTTT. Its protein product is CSARDRVTGSHTEAFF.

This clonotype was counted between two and nine times. This sequence joins TRBV25-1 and TRBJ1-2; D is perhaps TRBD1 (5 bases). V was cut by 6 bases and J by 3 bases, with 14 bases left in between. This CDR3 is built from 14 residues. CDR1 and CDR2 (germline): MGHDK, SYGVNS. As DNA, the CDR3 is TGTGCCAGCAGAGGGGACGTGGCATACTATGGCTACACCTTC. It specifies CASRGDVAYYGYTF.

The genes are TRBV10-3 and TRBJ1-2; TRBD1 matches at 7 bases. Germline CDR1 and CDR2: ENHRY and SYGVKD. The CDR3 covers 13 residues. The J segment lost 6 bases and the V segment lost 0 bases, leaving 1 base of the junction unmatched. The CDR3 bases are TGTGCCATCAGTGAGTCAGGACAGGATGGCTACACCTTC. It encodes CAISESGQDGYTF.

CDR3 protein: CASSLAVTSGGTDTQYF. The CDR3 DNA sequence: TGTGCCAGCAGCTTAGCGGTCACTAGCGGGGGGACAGATACGCAGTATTTT. This rearrangement joins TRBV7-2 to TRBJ2-3; 12 nucleotides align to TRBD2. The germline V gene has CDR1 SGHTA and CDR2 FQGNSA. V trimming: 0 bases; J trimming: 3 bases; junction bases outside the gene matches: 4. This CDR3 contains 17 residues.

This clonotype showed up just once. This rearrangement joins TRBV27 to TRBJ2-7, with 7 positions matching TRBD1. The CDR3 runs to 15 residues. CDR1 and CDR2 (germline): MNHEY, SMNVEV (reference sequence). The trim removed 0 bases at V and 3 bases at J, leaving 5 bases unmatched. In DNA, the CDR3 is TGTGCCAGCAGTTTATCAGGGGGCCCCTTCTACGAGCAGTACTTC. Its protein product is CASSLSGGPFYEQYF.

This clonotype was seen a handful of times. The J gene is TRBJ2-1, the V gene TRBV7-9, with D tentatively TRBD2 (5 bases). The germline gives CDR1 SEHNR, CDR2 FQNEAQ (reference sequence). V lost 1 base, J lost 8 bases, and 15 bases lay in between. This CDR3 contains 15 residues. The CDR3 protein is CASSLGQEAVHEQFF. CDR3 coding DNA: TGTGCCAGCAGCTTAGGGCAGGAGGCTGTTCATGAGCAGTTCTTC. Looking up the rest from reference TRBV7-9 and TRBJ2-1 gives the full variable domain: DTGVSQNPRHKITKRGQNVTFRCDPISEHNRLYWYRQTLGQGPEFLTYFQNEAQLEKSRLLSDRFSAERPKGSFSTLEIQRTEQGDSAMYLCASSLGQEAVHEQFFGPGTRLTVL.

This clonotype was counted a few times. CDR3 residues: CSVVSRGGDTQYF. The DNA for the CDR3 is TGCAGCGTTGTATCCAGGGGAGGTGATACGCAGTATTTT. The chain recombines TRBV29-1 with TRBJ2-3; D is possibly TRBD1 or TRBD2 (6 bases each). The CDR3 extends over 13 amino acids. Germline-derived CDR1 and CDR2 are SQVTM and ANQGSEA. V lost 4 bases and J 6 bases, leaving 14 bases between the germline ends.

Only a few counts were recorded for this clonotype. The V and J genes are TRBV24-1 and TRBJ2-1; either TRBD1 or TRBD2 may fit D (5 bases each). V was shortened by 6 bases and J by 7 bases, with 18 bases between the two germline ends. The CDR3 sequence is 15 residues long. Germline CDR1 is KGHDR and CDR2 is SFDVKD. This chain's CDR3 is CATSFRDGDFNEQFF. In DNA form, the CDR3 reads TGTGCCACCAGTTTCCGGGACGGGGATTTTAATGAGCAGTTCTTC.

This clonotype was seen ten or more times. The chain couples TRBV2 to TRBJ2-1, with D maybe TRBD2 (6 bases). The ends were cut back, 1 base at V and 7 bases at J, with 17 bases in the middle. CDR3 length: 16 amino acids. Per germline, CDR1 SNHLY and CDR2 FYNNEI. The CDR3 DNA reads TGTGCCAGCAGTGAAGGGCTAGCCAGCGCGGGGAATGAGCAGTTCTTC. Translation: CASSEGLASAGNEQFF.

This clonotype is a singleton in its sample. This chain connects TRBV7-2 to TRBJ2-3; TRBD2 matches 8 bases. The CDR3 is made up of 17 amino acids. V was pared by 3 bases and J by 4 bases, with 12 bases of the junction left unmatched. CDR1 is SGHTA, CDR2 FQGNSA, per germline. The CDR3 DNA follows: TGTGCCAGCAGCTTGACCAACGGGGGGGCTGCGGCAGATACGCAGTATTTT. This encodes CASSLTNGGAAADTQYF.

The chain joins TRBV7-2 to TRBJ2-4; D may be TRBD2 (7 bases). This CDR3 is 17 amino acids long. Looked up from germline, CDR1 is SGHTA and CDR2 is FQGNSA. Trimming cost V 1 base and J 8 bases, with 21 bases left between them. CDR3 protein: CASSLGQRGGPRDIQYF. DNA for the CDR3: TGTGCCAGCAGCTTAGGACAGAGGGGGGGCCCGAGGGACATTCAGTACTTC.

This clonotype came up a few times. The chain has TRBV29-1 and TRBJ2-3, with 10 bases matching TRBD1. Per the germline V gene, CDR1 is SQVTM and CDR2 is ANQGSEA. Trimming removed 4 bases from V and 4 bases from J; junction bases left unmatched: 5. CDR3 size: 14 residues. CDR3 protein: CSVGRQGAADTQYF. The CDR3 DNA follows: TGCAGCGTTGGGAGACAGGGGGCGGCAGATACGCAGTATTTT.

This rearrangement joins TRBV6-4 to TRBJ1-2; TRBD1 might be the D (5 bases). CDR3 size: 14 residues. Germline V gives CDR1 MRHNA, CDR2 SNTAGT. Trimming took off 0 bases at V and 4 bases at J, with 9 bases between the two ends. CDR3 DNA sequence: TGTGCCAGCAGTGACTCAGGGGAGGGCTATGGCTACACCTTC. This codes for CASSDSGEGYGYTF.

The chain uses TRBV5-1 and TRBJ1-2; D is ambiguous. V was shortened by 4 bases and J by 10 bases, with 17 bases between the two germline ends. This CDR3 has 13 amino acids. CDR1 SGHRS and CDR2 YFSETQ come from the germline V gene. The CDR3 nucleotides are TGCGCCAGCAGCCGATCTGACACTGATGTCTACACCTTC. Translating gives CASSRSDTDVYTF.

The chain employs TRBV11-2 and TRBJ2-7, with D perhaps matching TRBD1 (6 bases). The V and J ends lost 5 bases and 2 bases respectively, with 10 bases between them. In germline, CDR1 is SGHAT, CDR2 FQNNGV. CDR3 size: 13 residues. The DNA for the CDR3 is TGTGCCAGCAGCGGACAGACCGCCTACGAGCAGTACTTC. Its protein product is CASSGQTAYEQYF.

The chain uses TRBV7-3 and TRBJ2-7; D tentatively fits TRBD1 or TRBD2 (5 bases each). The length of the CDR3 is 18 residues. Per germline, CDR1 SGHTA and CDR2 FQGTGA. V lost 5 bases and J 7 bases, leaving 30 bases between the germline ends. CDR3 coding DNA: TGTGCCAGCAGCGACGCCGGGACGCGTGCGTTCTCCTACAATGAGCAGTACTTC. This codes for CASSDAGTRAFSYNEQYF.

This chain connects TRBV12-3 or TRBV12-4 to TRBJ2-3, with TRBD2 matching over 9 bases. With V trimmed by 2 bases and J by 2 bases, 5 bases remained unmatched. The CDR3 runs 16 residues. CDR3 region: CASSLRAGGYTDTQYF. Here the CDR3 DNA reads TGTGCCAGCAGTTTAAGAGCGGGGGGATACACAGATACGCAGTATTTT.

The genes are TRBV6-2 or TRBV6-3 and TRBJ1-2; D is perhaps TRBD1 (5 bases). CDR1 and CDR2 from the germline V gene are MNHEY and SVGEGT. The CDR3 is 15 amino acids. The germline V and J ends were trimmed by 8 bases and 0 bases, with 16 bases remaining between them. DNA of the CDR3: TGTGCCAGCTTAGCGGACATGCGGACTAACTATGGCTACACCTTC. This codes for CASLADMRTNYGYTF.

The chain combines TRBV27 with TRBJ2-5; 12 nucleotides align to TRBD2. Trimming removed 4 bases from V and 11 bases from J; junction bases left unmatched: 20. From germline, CDR1 is MNHEY and CDR2 SMNVEV (reference sequence). The CDR3 sequence is 18 residues long. CDR3 sequence (DNA): TGTGCCAGCAGTTACAGGGGGCGCGTACTAGCGGGGGGCGGTGAGCAGTACTTC. This codes for CASSYRGRVLAGGGEQYF.

This clonotype was detected once. This sequence joins TRBV10-3 and TRBJ1-1, with no clear D. CDR1 and CDR2 (germline): ENHRY, SYGVKD. V lost 2 bases and J 7 bases, leaving 11 bases between the germline ends. The CDR3 totals 13 residues. The CDR3 nucleotides read TGTGCCATCAGTGAGCGGGAAGTGGGTGAAGCTTTCTTT. Translation gives CAISEREVGEAFF.

This clonotype was observed many times. The rearrangement uses TRBV24-1 and TRBJ2-7; 9 bases fit TRBD1. Looked up from germline, CDR1 is KGHDR and CDR2 is SFDVKD. V lost 9 bases, J lost 4 bases, and 15 bases stayed unmatched. The CDR3 extends over 16 amino acids. The CDR3 reads CATVVPGTGIVYEQYF. Here the CDR3 DNA reads TGTGCCACCGTAGTCCCCGGGACAGGGATTGTGTACGAGCAGTACTTC.

This clonotype was recorded a few times. The rearrangement joins TRBV27 to TRBJ2-5; the D is unclear. The ends were cut back, 6 bases at V and 11 bases at J, with 19 bases in the middle. The CDR3 sequence is 13 residues long. Germline values: CDR1 MNHEY, CDR2 SMNVEV (reference sequence). In DNA form, the CDR3 reads TGTGCCAGCAGCCCGAAACCGGGCTCTGAGCAGTACTTC. Its translation is CASSPKPGSEQYF.

This chain uses TRBV12-3 or TRBV12-4 with TRBJ2-2; the D gene is possibly TRBD2 (6 bases). V was cut by 7 bases and J by 5 bases, with 8 bases left in between. The CDR3 is 12 residues long. The CDR3 loop reads CASNRETGELFF. DNA of the CDR3: TGTGCCAGCAACCGGGAGACCGGGGAGCTGTTTTTT.

The V call is TRBV20-1, the J call TRBJ2-7; 9 bases match TRBD2. Near its end, the DNA agrees better with TRBJ2-5, so the J call may be wrong. CDR1 and CDR2 (germline): DFQATT, SNEGSKA (reference sequence). This CDR3 is 15 amino acids long. In DNA, the CDR3 is TGCAGTGCTAGATGGGGTCTAGCGGGAAAAGAGACCCAGTACTTC. It codes for CSARWGLAGKETQYF.